This TCR beta chain emerged from a study of T-cell reconstitution after alpha-beta-depleted transplantation in children. Molecular barcoding with unique molecular identifiers was used for the TCRbeta library. One entry per CDR3 protein results from TCRdb running MiXCR on the PCR reads. This sample has 700,000 to 950,000 distinct CDR3 sequences, with approximately 15% found just once. This clonotype appeared a few times. The germline V and J ends were trimmed by 5 bases and 0 bases, with 15 bases remaining between them. CDR1 and CDR2 (germline): SGDLS, YYNGEE. The CDR3 is 17 residues long. This clonotype originated in a male patient younger than 18 who had a stem cell transplant for acute lymphoblastic leukemia, so the T cells may come from the graft donor. The starting material was PBMCs, mostly from graft donor cells, obtained 360 days after TCRalphabeta/CD19-depleted stem cell transplant. The rearrangement uses TRBV9 and TRBJ1-6; perhaps TRBD1 as D (5 bases). The CDR3: CASSAGEGSSYNSPLHF. CDR3 nucleotides: TGTGCCAGCAGTGCGGGTGAGGGGAGCTCCTATAATTCACCCCTCCACTTT. Supplemented by reference TRBV9 and TRBJ1-6, the full variable domain reads DSGVTQTPKHLITATGQRVTLRCSPRSGDLSVYWYQQSLDQGLQFLIQYYNGEERAKGNILERFSAQQFPDLHSELNLSSLELGDSALYFCASSAGEGSSYNSPLHFGNGTRLTVT.